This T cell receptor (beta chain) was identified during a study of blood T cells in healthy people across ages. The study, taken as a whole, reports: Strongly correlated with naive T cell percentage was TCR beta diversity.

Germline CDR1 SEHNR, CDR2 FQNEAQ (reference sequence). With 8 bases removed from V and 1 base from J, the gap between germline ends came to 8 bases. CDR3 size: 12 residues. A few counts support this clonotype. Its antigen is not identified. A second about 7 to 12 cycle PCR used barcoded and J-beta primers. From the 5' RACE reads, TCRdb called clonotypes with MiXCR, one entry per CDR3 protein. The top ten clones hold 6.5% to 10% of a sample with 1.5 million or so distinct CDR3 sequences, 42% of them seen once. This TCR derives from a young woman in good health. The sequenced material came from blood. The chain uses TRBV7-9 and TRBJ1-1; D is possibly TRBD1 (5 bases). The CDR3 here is CASPQGNTEAFF. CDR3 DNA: TGTGCCAGCCCGCAGGGGAACACTGAAGCTTTCTTT. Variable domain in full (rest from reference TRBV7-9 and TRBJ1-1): DTGVSQNPRHKITKRGQNVTFRCDPISEHNRLYWYRQTLGQGPEFLTYFQNEAQLEKSRLLSDRFSAERPKGSFSTLEIQRTEQGDSAMYLCASPQGNTEAFFGQGTRLTVV.